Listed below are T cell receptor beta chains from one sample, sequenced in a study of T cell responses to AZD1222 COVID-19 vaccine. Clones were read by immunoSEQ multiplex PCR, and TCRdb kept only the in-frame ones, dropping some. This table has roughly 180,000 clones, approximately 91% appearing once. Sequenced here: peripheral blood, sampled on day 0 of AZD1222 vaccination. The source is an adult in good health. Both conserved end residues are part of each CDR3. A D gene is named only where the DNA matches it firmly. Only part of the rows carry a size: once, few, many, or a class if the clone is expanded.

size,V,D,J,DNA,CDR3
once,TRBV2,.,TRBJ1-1,TGTGCCAGCATTGCCCCGGGGAGGGACACTGAAGCTTTCTTT,CASIAPGRDTEAFF
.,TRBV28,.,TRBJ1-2,TGTGCCAGCAGCGTAACCGGGACAACCCATGGCTACACCTTC,CASSVTGTTHGYTF
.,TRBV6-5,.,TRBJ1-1,TGTGCCAGCACCAACCGCCCAGGAATGGCCACTGAAGCTTTCTTT,CASTNRPGMATEAFF
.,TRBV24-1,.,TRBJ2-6,TGTGCCACCAGTGGTATGGGCTCTGGGGCCAACGTCCTGACTTTC,CATSGMGSGANVLTF
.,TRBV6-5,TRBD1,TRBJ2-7,TGTGCCAGTATTTCCGGACAGGGTGTCTACGAGCAGTACTTC,CASISGQGVYEQYF
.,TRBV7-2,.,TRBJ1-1,TGTGCCAGCAGCTTAACGGCAGGGGACACTGAAGCTTTCTTT,CASSLTAGDTEAFF
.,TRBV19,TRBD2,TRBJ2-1,TGTGCCAGTAGTAGGACTAGCGGGGGGTTCAATGAGCAGTTCTTC,CASSRTSGGFNEQFF
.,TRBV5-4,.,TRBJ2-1,TGTGCCAGCAGCTTGGAGTCGCCCGGGAGTGAGCAGTTCTTC,CASSLESPGSEQFF
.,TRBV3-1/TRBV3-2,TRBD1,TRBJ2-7,TGTGCCAGCAGCCTCGGGACAGGTACCTACGAGCAGTACTTC,CASSLGTGTYEQYF
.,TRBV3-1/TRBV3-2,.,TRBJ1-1,TGTGCCAGCAGCCAAGATTTCACGGTTATGAACACTGAAGCTTTCTTT,CASSQDFTVMNTEAFF
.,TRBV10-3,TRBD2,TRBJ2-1,TGTGCCATCCTGGGCGGGAGTTACAATGAGCAGTTCTTC,CAILGGSYNEQFF
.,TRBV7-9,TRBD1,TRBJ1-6,TGTGCCAGCAGCCCACCCGGGACAGGGATGTCACCCCTCCACTTT,CASSPPGTGMSPLHF
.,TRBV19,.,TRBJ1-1,TGTGCCAGTAGTGCCCTTGGGCCCACTGAAGCTTTCTTT,CASSALGPTEAFF
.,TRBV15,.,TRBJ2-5,TGTGCCACCAGAGTGGGAGAGACCCAGTACTTC,CATRVGETQYF
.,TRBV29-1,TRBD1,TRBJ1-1,TGCAGCGTTGCGCCAGGGGGAGGGGACACTGAAGCTTTCTTT,CSVAPGGGDTEAFF
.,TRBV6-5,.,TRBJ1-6,TGTGCCAGCAGCGGCACCGGGATGATCTATTCACCCCTCCACTTT,CASSGTGMIYSPLHF
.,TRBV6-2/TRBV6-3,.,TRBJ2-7,TGTGCCAGCAGTCCAGTGGGCAGAGTCTCCTACGAGCAGTACTTC,CASSPVGRVSYEQYF
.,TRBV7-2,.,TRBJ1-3,TGTGCCAGCTCTACGGGAGCCGTGGGAAACACCATATATTTT,CASSTGAVGNTIYF